Listed below are T cell receptor beta chains from one sample, sequenced in a study of T-cell reconstitution after alpha-beta-depleted transplantation in children. TCRdb reprocessed the PCR reads via MiXCR and lists one record per CDR3 protein. The table shows more than 250,000 distinct CDR3 sequences, with almost 10% occurring only once. The material sequenced was PBMCs from the stem cell graft donor, taken from the stem cell graft. Every receptor here comes from a human donor who donated a stem cell graft to a child with SCID. Both conserved end residues are part of each CDR3. Fields, in order: CDR3 length, V gene, clone size, CDR3 protein. Where a row states a size, it is once, few, many or the class of an expanded clone; other rows omit it.

length: 17; V: TRBV7-8; size: NA; CDR3: CASSLIGLAGGQETQYF
length: 14; V: TRBV14; size: many; CDR3: CASTFAGGRDTQYF
length: 14; V: TRBV7-3; size: NA; CDR3: CASSPNRENTEAFF
length: 15; V: TRBV5-1; size: NA; CDR3: CASSLVTGQRETQYF
length: 15; V: TRBV7-8; size: few; CDR3: CASSLVGATNEKLFF
length: 16; V: TRBV20-1; size: few; CDR3: CSAKSGVGGQNTEAFF
length: 14; V: TRBV6-1; size: few; CDR3: CASSEGGGTDTQYF
length: 15; V: TRBV5-1; size: few; CDR3: CASSLAASDTGELFF
length: 13; V: TRBV10-1; size: many; CDR3: CASMGTNTGELFF
length: 13; V: TRBV29-1; size: many; CDR3: CSVSFGKKAEAFF
length: 13; V: TRBV29-1; size: many; CDR3: CSVEEGAPGEAFF
length: 15; V: TRBV18; size: NA; CDR3: CASSPAGGINTEAFF
length: 13; V: TRBV12-3/TRBV12-4; size: few; CDR3: CASSFYASYEQYF
length: 13; V: TRBV4-1; size: many; CDR3: CASTRQGGTEAFF
length: 17; V: TRBV5-1; size: NA; CDR3: CASSLTRDYPWSDTQYF
length: 12; V: TRBV13; size: few; CDR3: CASSLEGGKQFF
length: 15; V: TRBV6-5; size: few; CDR3: CASSTTSGGGNEQFF
length: 15; V: TRBV3-1; size: NA; CDR3: CACCKLGPWTDTQYF
length: 15; V: TRBV3-1; size: NA; CDR3: CASSQGRVGGSEQFF